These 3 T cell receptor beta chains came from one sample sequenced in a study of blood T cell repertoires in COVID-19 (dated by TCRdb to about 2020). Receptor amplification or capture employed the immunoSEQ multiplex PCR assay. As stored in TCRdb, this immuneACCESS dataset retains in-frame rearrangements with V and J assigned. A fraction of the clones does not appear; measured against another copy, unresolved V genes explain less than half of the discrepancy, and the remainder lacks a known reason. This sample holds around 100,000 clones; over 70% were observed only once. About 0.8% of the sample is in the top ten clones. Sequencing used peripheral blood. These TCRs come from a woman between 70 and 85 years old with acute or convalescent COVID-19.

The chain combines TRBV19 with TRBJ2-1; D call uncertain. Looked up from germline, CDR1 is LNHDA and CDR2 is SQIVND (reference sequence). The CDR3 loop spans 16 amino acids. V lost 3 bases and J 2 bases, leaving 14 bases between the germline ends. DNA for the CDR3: TGTGCCAGTAGTATGGGCCCCCTTGGCGCCTACAATGAGCAGTTCTTC. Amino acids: CASSMGPLGAYNEQFF. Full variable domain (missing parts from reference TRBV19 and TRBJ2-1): DGGITQSPKYLFRKEGQNVTLSCEQNLNHDAMYWYRQDPGQGLRLIYYSQIVNDFQKGDIAEGYSVSREKKESFPLTVTSAQKNPTAFYLCASSMGPLGAYNEQFFGPGTRLTVL.

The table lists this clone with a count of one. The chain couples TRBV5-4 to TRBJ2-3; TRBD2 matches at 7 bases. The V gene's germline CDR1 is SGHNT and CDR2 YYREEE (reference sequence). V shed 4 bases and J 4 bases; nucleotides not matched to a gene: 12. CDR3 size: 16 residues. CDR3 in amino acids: CASSPDWGGRADTQYF. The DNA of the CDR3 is TGTGCCAGCAGCCCCGACTGGGGGGGTCGAGCAGATACGCAGTATTTT.

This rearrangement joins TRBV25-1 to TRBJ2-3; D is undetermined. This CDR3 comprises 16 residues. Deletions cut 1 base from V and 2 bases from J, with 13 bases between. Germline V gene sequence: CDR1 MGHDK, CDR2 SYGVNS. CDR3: CASSESRGSSTDTQYF. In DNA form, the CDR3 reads TGTGCCAGCAGTGAATCCCGCGGTAGCTCCACAGATACGCAGTATTTT.